Listed here are 12 T cell receptor beta chains from one sample, sequenced in a study of metastatic and nonmetastatic thyroid tumors. MiXCR reprocessed the PCR reads for TCRdb. The table includes tens of thousands of clones, 15% to 20% detected once. Patients underwent thyroid surgery, and none had received any treatment before it. The sample was blood. The receptors were sampled from a male donor with papillary thyroid cancer or a benign thyroid nodule (not recorded which). Some clones in this sample may be carry-over from other donors' samples.

This sequence joins TRBV7-8 and TRBJ2-3; D uncertain. This CDR3 comprises 11 residues. The germline V and J ends were trimmed by 2 bases and 6 bases, with 3 bases remaining between them. Germline loops: CDR1 SGHVS, CDR2 FQNEAQ. CDR3 amino acids: CASSLYDTQYF. Written as DNA, the CDR3 is TGTGCCAGCAGCTTATATGATACGCAGTATTTT. Combining the CDR3 with reference TRBV7-8 and TRBJ2-3 gives the whole variable domain GAGVSQSPRYKVAKRGQDVALRCDPISGHVSLFWYQQALGQGPEFLTYFQNEAQLDKSGLPSDRFFAERPEGSVSTLKIQRTQQEDSAVYLCASSLYDTQYFGPGTRLTVL.

Points on this clone: It may be a read error: a sequence one base away is much more abundant. The rearrangement uses TRBV5-4 and TRBJ2-3; D perhaps matches TRBD2 (6 bases). Germline values: CDR1 SGHNT, CDR2 YYREEE (reference sequence). Trimming shortened V by 3 bases and J by 0 bases, and 11 bases separated the two germline ends. CDR3 size: 15 residues. The CDR3 sequence: CASSSGLCSTDTQYF. CDR3 coding DNA: TGTGCCAGCAGCTCCGGACTATGCAGCACAGATACGCAGTATTTT.

In regard to this clone: One end of the junction is discordant with germline, which a read error may explain. The chain joins TRBV12-3 or TRBV12-4 to TRBJ1-6, with a possible D match to TRBD1 (5 bases). The CDR3 sequence is 14 residues long. In nucleotides, the CDR3 is TGTGCCAGCAGCCCACAGGTAACACGATCACCCCCCCACTTT. Translating it yields CASSPQVTRSPPHF.

This clone was seen ten or more times. V is TRBV20-1 and J is TRBJ1-2, with TRBD1 identical over 9 bases. Germline values: CDR1 DFQATT, CDR2 SNEGSKA (reference sequence). The CDR3 sequence is 14 residues long. V gave up 1 base and J gave up 4 bases; unmatched junction bases: 4. CDR3: CSARGDRDFYGYTF. In DNA, the CDR3 is TGCAGTGCTAGAGGGGACAGGGACTTCTATGGCTACACCTTC.

This clone appeared many times. In nucleotides, the CDR3 is TGTGCCCATGGGGCTCCGACAGGGCTGCGTGGCTACACCTTC. This translates into CAHGAPTGLRGYTF. The chain has TRBV30 and TRBJ1-2; 7 bases map to TRBD1. The CDR3 is 14 amino acids. V was pared by 8 bases and J by 7 bases, with 16 bases of the junction left unmatched. Germline V gene sequence: CDR1 GTSNPN, CDR2 SVGIG (reference sequence).

This clone was found many times. The V call is TRBV27, the J call TRBJ2-5, with D possibly matching TRBD1 (5 bases). The CDR3 loop spans 15 amino acids. With 2 bases removed from V and 5 bases from J, the gap between germline ends came to 15 bases. Germline CDR1 is MNHEY and CDR2 is SMNVEV (reference sequence). Written as DNA, the CDR3 is TGTGCCAGCAGTTTAGGGGCAGGGTTGTTCGAGACCCAGTACTTC. As protein: CASSLGAGLFETQYF.

This clone occurred many times. This rearrangement joins TRBV7-9 to TRBJ1-1, with unresolved D. The V and J ends lost 1 base and 5 bases respectively, with 14 bases between them. Germline CDR1 and CDR2: SEHNR and FQNEAQ (reference sequence). CDR3 size: 15 residues. The CDR3 coding sequence is TGTGCCAGCAGCTTAGGCTCGACGGTGGGGACTGAAGCTTTCTTT. This translates into CASSLGSTVGTEAFF. Full variable domain (remainder filled in from reference TRBV7-9 and TRBJ1-1): DTGVSQNPRHKITKRGQNVTFRCDPISEHNRLYWYRQTLGQGPEFLTYFQNEAQLEKSRLLSDRFSAERPKGSFSTLEIQRTEQGDSAMYLCASSLGSTVGTEAFFGQGTRLTVV.

The rearrangement uses TRBV7-2 and TRBJ2-7, with D uncertain. The germline V gene has CDR1 SGHTA and CDR2 FQGNSA. The length of the CDR3 is 13 residues. V lost 0 bases, J lost 4 bases, and 7 bases lay in between. CDR3 region: CASSLAQGYEQYF. The CDR3 DNA is TGTGCCAGCAGCTTAGCGCAAGGTTACGAGCAGTACTTC.

This sequence joins TRBV6-1 and TRBJ2-5; D is unresolved. Germline-derived CDR1 and CDR2 are MNHNS and SASEGT. The CDR3 sequence is 13 residues long. V was trimmed by 7 bases and J by 4 bases, leaving 13 bases between them. CDR3 protein: CASTKIGSETQYF. CDR3 coding DNA: TGTGCCAGCACCAAAATTGGGTCAGAGACCCAGTACTTC.

This clone occurred many times. The genes are TRBV10-1 and TRBJ1-3, with D unresolved. There are 14 residues in the CDR3. Looked up from germline, CDR1 is WNHNN and CDR2 is SYGVQD (reference sequence). V was clipped by 0 bases and J by 4 bases, with 7 bases between them. The DNA for the CDR3 is TGCGCCAGCAGTGAGTCGACCAGCGGAAACACCATATATTTT. This encodes CASSESTSGNTIYF.

The DNA of the CDR3 is TGTGCCAGCAGTGCTTCCAGGGGGACTCGTAAAAACACCATATATTTT. Translated, it gives CASSASRGTRKNTIYF. This chain uses TRBV6-1 with TRBJ1-3; 7 nucleotides line up with TRBD1. The CDR3 extends over 16 amino acids. The germline V gene has CDR1 MNHNS and CDR2 SASEGT. The junction had 12 bases not matched to a gene; V was cut back by 4 bases and J by 6 bases.

This clone was counted ten times or more. CDR3 sequence: CASKGMGYGYTF. The DNA for the CDR3 is TGTGCCAGCAAGGGAATGGGCTATGGCTACACCTTC. This rearrangement joins TRBV2 to TRBJ1-2; D call uncertain. This CDR3 region has 12 residues. Germline V CDR1 and CDR2: SNHLY, FYNNEI. The ends were cut back, 7 bases at V and 4 bases at J, with 10 bases in the middle.